Following are 9 T cell receptor beta chains from one sample sequenced in a study of identical twins. TCRdb passed the 5' RACE reads through MiXCR, listing each CDR3 protein once. The sample lists approximately 600,000 distinct CDR3 sequences; roughly 9.5% were seen once. The same data also went into a second study, on yellow fever vaccine responses in identical twins.

Sequenced material: PBMCs. All receptors come from a woman aged 18-29 years in good health.

This clonotype was seen a handful of times. The rearrangement links TRBV5-1 to TRBJ2-1; D perhaps matches TRBD1 (6 bases). V shed 4 bases and J shed 4 bases, with 21 bases lying between them. Germline V lookup: CDR1 SGHRS, CDR2 YFSETQ. The CDR3 has 17 residues. The CDR3 DNA sequence: TGCGCCAGCAGCCTTAAACAACTACAGGGCTCGTACAATGAGCAGTTCTTC. This codes for CASSLKQLQGSYNEQFF.

This clonotype was counted many times. V is TRBV14 and J is TRBJ2-3; the D gene is possibly TRBD2 (5 bases). Per germline, CDR1 SGHDN and CDR2 FVKESK. This CDR3 is 14 amino acids long. V lost 0 bases, J lost 3 bases, and 7 bases lay in between. The CDR3 bases are TGTGCCAGCAGCCAAGAGAGGGTGACAGATACGCAGTATTTT. It is translated as CASSQERVTDTQYF.

This clonotype was found a few times. The CDR3 loop reads CSVGTGAWEKLFF. Here the CDR3 DNA reads TGCAGCGTTGGGACAGGGGCATGGGAAAAACTGTTTTTT. This rearrangement joins TRBV29-1 to TRBJ1-4; 9 bases fit TRBD1. The CDR3 consists of 13 residues. CDR1 is SQVTM, CDR2 ANQGSEA, per germline. J was trimmed by 8 bases and V by 4 bases; bases with no gene match: 5.

Only a few counts were recorded for this clonotype. V is TRBV27 and J is TRBJ2-1; maybe TRBD2 (5 bases). Trimming shortened V by 0 bases and J by 0 bases, and 9 bases separated the two germline ends. There are 16 residues in the CDR3. Germline V lookup: CDR1 MNHEY, CDR2 SMNVEV (reference sequence). CDR3 sequence: CASSLSDFTSYNEQFF. DNA of the CDR3: TGTGCCAGCAGTTTATCGGACTTTACCTCCTACAATGAGCAGTTCTTC.

This clonotype was seen more than once but under ten times. This chain links TRBV4-3 with TRBJ2-2; D is possibly TRBD2 (5 bases). V was shortened by 4 bases and J by 6 bases, with 18 bases between the two germline ends. The CDR3 consists of 16 residues. Germline CDR1 LGHNA, CDR2 YSLEER. The CDR3 protein is CASSPQDGEGSGELFF. CDR3 nucleotides: TGCGCCAGCAGCCCCCAGGACGGAGAGGGCTCCGGGGAGCTGTTTTTT.

This clonotype was observed a handful of times. The CDR3: CASSSSGLGGGYTDTQYF. CDR3 sequence (DNA): TGTGCCAGCAGCTCCTCTGGTTTAGGGGGGGGTTACACAGATACGCAGTATTTT. The V gene is TRBV11-2, the J gene TRBJ2-3; possible D gene TRBD2, 7 bases. This CDR3 spans 18 amino acids. V shed 4 bases and J shed 2 bases, with 22 bases lying between them. Germline loops: CDR1 SGHAT, CDR2 FQNNGV.

This clonotype occurred a few times. The rearrangement links TRBV14 to TRBJ1-6, with TRBD1 as a possible D gene (6 bases). From germline, CDR1 is SGHDN and CDR2 FVKESK. The ends were cut back, 6 bases at V and 6 bases at J, with 9 bases in the middle. The CDR3 sequence is 13 residues long. This CDR3 is CASSRTANSPLHF. The CDR3 bases are TGTGCCAGCAGTCGGACAGCTAATTCACCCCTCCACTTT.

V gene TRBV2 combines with J gene TRBJ2-5, with D possibly TRBD1 on 5 matching bases. The CDR3 sequence is 13 residues long. Germline V CDR1 and CDR2: SNHLY, FYNNEI. The V end lost 3 bases, the J end lost 5 bases, and 10 bases lay between the germline ends. The CDR3 region is CASSEDTAETQYF. The CDR3 DNA is TGTGCCAGCAGTGAGGACACTGCGGAGACCCAGTACTTC.

This clonotype was seen more than once but under ten times. The genes are TRBV20-1 and TRBJ2-1; D may be TRBD1 (6 bases). Germline V gene lookup returns CDR1 DFQATT and CDR2 SNEGSKA (reference sequence). The CDR3 runs to 17 residues. Trimming left V 0 bases short and J 0 bases short, with 15 bases between. The CDR3 nucleotides are TGCAGTGCTAGAGATCCTATAAGAGGGGGCTCCTACAATGAGCAGTTCTTC. Residues: CSARDPIRGGSYNEQFF.